A selection of T cell receptor beta chains follows, all from one sample in a study of CD8 T cells in Susac syndrome. MiXCR, run by TCRdb on the immunoSEQ multiplex PCR reads, gives a single entry per CDR3 protein. The table has more than 150,000 distinct CDR3 sequences, 90% to 95% seen once. Input material: CD4+ T cells from PBMCs. These receptors all come from a human donor in good health. The CDR3 runs from the conserved cysteine through the conserved F or W. The D gene is left open where the match is weak. Expanded clones get a size class; other rows say once, few or many, or leave the size out.

abundance,j_gene,d_gene,v_gene,CDR3aa,CDR3nt
NA,TRBJ1-2,NA,TRBV20-1,CSARARDRGDYGYTF,TGCAGTGCTAGAGCCAGGGATCGGGGCGACTATGGCTACACCTTC
NA,TRBJ2-1,NA,TRBV14,CASSQEALVSYNEQFF,TGTGCCAGCAGCCAAGAGGCACTAGTCTCCTACAATGAGCAGTTCTTC
NA,TRBJ1-5,NA,TRBV6-2/TRBV6-3,CASSIQGPSGNQPQHF,TGTGCCAGCAGCATCCAGGGGCCCTCCGGGAATCAGCCCCAGCATTTT
NA,TRBJ1-1,TRBD1,TRBV11-3,CASSWGQGSTEAFF,TGTGCCAGCAGCTGGGGACAGGGGAGTACTGAAGCTTTCTTT
NA,TRBJ1-6,NA,TRBV7-2,CASSLAEGSGSPLHF,TGTGCCAGCAGCTTGGCCGAGGGATCGGGATCACCCCTCCACTTT
NA,TRBJ2-6,NA,TRBV20-1,CSARKQGSGANVLTF,TGCAGTGCAAGAAAACAGGGTTCTGGGGCCAACGTCCTGACTTTC
NA,TRBJ1-6,NA,TRBV6-4,CASSDKPYGDSPLHF,TGTGCCAGCAGTGACAAGCCATACGGCGATTCACCCCTCCACTTT
NA,TRBJ1-1,NA,TRBV5-1,CASSFRAGENTEAFF,TGCGCCAGCAGCTTCCGGGCAGGGGAGAACACTGAAGCTTTCTTT
NA,TRBJ1-2,NA,TRBV19,CASRDPARGNYGYTF,TGTGCCAGTAGAGATCCTGCGCGGGGGAACTATGGCTACACCTTC
NA,TRBJ2-3,NA,TRBV18,CASSPGGATGDTQYF,TGTGCCAGCTCACCGGGGGGGGCCACGGGAGATACGCAGTATTTT
NA,TRBJ2-5,TRBD1,TRBV28,CASSLFPGGEETQYF,TGTGCCAGCAGTTTATTTCCAGGGGGCGAAGAGACCCAGTACTTC
NA,TRBJ2-7,TRBD2,TRBV6-6,CASSYPLAGGTYEQYF,TGTGCCAGCAGTTACCCACTAGCGGGGGGAACCTACGAGCAGTACTTC
NA,TRBJ1-3,TRBD1,TRBV6-5,CASSNTGGTGNTIYF,TGTGCCAGCAGTAACACAGGGGGAACTGGAAACACCATATATTTT
NA,TRBJ2-1,TRBD1,TRBV20-1,CSAREVDRDEQFF,TGCAGTGCTAGAGAGGTGGACAGGGACGAGCAGTTCTTC
NA,TRBJ1-6,NA,TRBV9,CASSVDGQVNSPLHF,TGTGCCAGCAGCGTAGATGGTCAGGTTAATTCACCCCTCCACTTT
NA,TRBJ2-1,NA,TRBV7-6,CASSSRHNEQFF,TGTGCCAGCAGCTCCCGACACAATGAGCAGTTCTTC
NA,TRBJ1-1,NA,TRBV6-1,CASSEARGTEAFF,TGTGCCAGCAGTGAAGCCAGGGGCACTGAAGCTTTCTTT
NA,TRBJ2-3,TRBD1,TRBV6-5,CASSLQTGSRDTQYF,TGTGCCAGCAGCTTGCAGACAGGGTCTCGGGATACGCAGTATTTT
few,TRBJ2-7,NA,TRBV6-1,CAAETASYEQYF,TGTGCCGCCGAGACAGCCTCCTACGAGCAGTACTTC
NA,TRBJ2-3,NA,TRBV9,CASSVGAGFTDTQYF,TGTGCCAGCAGCGTAGGGGCAGGGTTTACAGATACGCAGTATTTT
NA,TRBJ2-5,NA,TRBV28,CASSLGAPYQETQYF,TGTGCCAGCAGTTTGGGGGCTCCGTACCAAGAGACCCAGTACTTC
NA,TRBJ1-1,NA,TRBV12-3/TRBV12-4,CASSLRVTKAFF,TGTGCCAGCAGTTTAAGGGTGACTAAAGCTTTCTTT
NA,TRBJ2-3,TRBD2,TRBV5-1,CASSLTSGGDTQYF,TGCGCCAGCAGTCTCACTAGCGGGGGTGATACGCAGTATTTT
once,TRBJ1-6,NA,TRBV3-1,CASRSGPVLHF,TGTGCCAGCAGATCGGGACCTGTCCTCCACTTT
NA,TRBJ2-2,NA,TRBV24-1,CATSDISNTGELFF,TGTGCCACCAGTGATATTTCTAACACCGGGGAGCTGTTTTTT
once,TRBJ2-5,TRBD1,TRBV7-9,CASSFGTGGNSETQYF,TGTGCCAGCAGCTTCGGGACAGGGGGTAATTCGGAGACCCAGTACTTC
NA,TRBJ2-1,TRBD2,TRBV7-2,CASSLLAGTEQFF,TGTGCCAGCAGCCTACTAGCGGGGACGGAGCAGTTCTTC
NA,TRBJ2-1,NA,TRBV30,CAWSVSYREQFF,TGTGCCTGGAGTGTTAGTTATCGAGAGCAGTTCTTC
NA,TRBJ1-1,NA,TRBV4-3,CASSQWRGSAEAFF,TGCGCCAGCAGCCAATGGCGGGGTTCCGCTGAAGCTTTCTTT
NA,TRBJ1-1,TRBD1,TRBV29-1,CSAGGQGFTEAFF,TGCAGCGCAGGGGGACAGGGGTTCACTGAAGCTTTCTTT
NA,TRBJ2-5,TRBD2,TRBV9,CASSVAAGGNQETQYF,TGTGCCAGCAGCGTAGCCGCGGGGGGGAACCAAGAGACCCAGTACTTC
few,TRBJ2-3,TRBD1,TRBV29-1,CSAEGQGAADTQYF,TGCAGCGCCGAGGGACAGGGGGCGGCAGATACGCAGTATTTT
NA,TRBJ2-3,TRBD2,TRBV5-4,CASSSRTSGESTDTQYF,TGTGCCAGCAGCTCCCGGACTAGCGGGGAAAGCACAGATACGCAGTATTTT
once,TRBJ2-7,TRBD2,TRBV9,CASSATSGSSYEQYF,TGTGCCAGCAGCGCTACTAGCGGAAGCTCCTACGAGCAGTACTTC
NA,TRBJ2-5,NA,TRBV12-3/TRBV12-4,CASSLVRMETQYF,TGTGCCAGCAGTTTAGTTAGGATGGAGACCCAGTACTTC
NA,TRBJ1-4,NA,TRBV4-3,CASSQSVKEKLFF,TGCGCCAGCAGCCAGTCTGTTAAAGAAAAACTGTTTTTT
NA,TRBJ2-3,NA,TRBV4-3,CASSQESLDTQYF,TGCGCCAGCAGCCAAGAAAGTCTCGATACGCAGTATTTT
NA,TRBJ2-3,TRBD2,TRBV7-2,CASSQALPGGADTQYF,TGTGCCAGCAGCCAGGCGTTGCCCGGGGGGGCAGATACGCAGTATTTT
NA,TRBJ2-2,NA,TRBV4-2,CASSVSLYTGELFF,TGTGCCAGCAGCGTCTCTCTGTACACCGGGGAGCTGTTTTTT
NA,TRBJ2-7,NA,TRBV25-1,CASSGAGSYEQYF,TGTGCCAGCAGTGGGGCAGGGAGCTACGAGCAGTACTTC
NA,TRBJ1-5,NA,TRBV15,CATSRDKTGLQPQHF,TGTGCCACCAGCAGAGATAAGACAGGCCTTCAGCCCCAGCATTTT
NA,TRBJ2-3,TRBD2,TRBV5-4,CASSPRTSGATSTDTQYF,TGCGCCAGCAGCCCCCGGACTAGCGGGGCGACCAGCACAGATACGCAGTATTTT
NA,TRBJ2-5,TRBD1,TRBV20-1,CSARTGGVETQYF,TGCAGTGCTAGAACAGGGGGTGTCGAGACCCAGTACTTC
NA,TRBJ1-1,NA,TRBV29-1,CSAAAEWNTEAFF,TGCAGCGCGGCGGCGGAGTGGAACACTGAAGCTTTCTTT
NA,TRBJ1-6,NA,TRBV20-1,CSARSSDNRNSPLHF,TGCAGTGCTAGATCCTCGGACAATAGGAATTCACCCCTCCACTTT
NA,TRBJ1-5,NA,TRBV3-1,CASSPEGNSNQPQHF,TGTGCCAGCAGCCCGGAAGGGAATAGCAATCAGCCCCAGCATTTT
once,TRBJ1-2,NA,TRBV29-1,CSAGAGNYGYTF,TGCAGCGCGGGGGCGGGGAACTATGGCTACACCTTC
NA,TRBJ2-4,NA,TRBV2,CASGKQGLAKNIQYF,TGTGCCAGCGGGAAGCAGGGGTTAGCCAAAAACATTCAGTACTTC
NA,TRBJ1-2,NA,TRBV9,CASSVDPSGGGGYTF,TGTGCCAGCAGCGTAGACCCCTCAGGAGGCGGAGGCTACACCTTC
NA,TRBJ2-3,TRBD2,TRBV4-3,CASSQAGERTDTQYF,TGCGCCAGCAGCCAGGCGGGGGAACGCACAGATACGCAGTATTTT
NA,TRBJ1-2,TRBD1,TRBV2,CASRQGAYGYTF,TGTGCCAGCAGGCAGGGGGCATATGGCTACACCTTC
NA,TRBJ2-1,TRBD1,TRBV20-1,CSAARGLLYNEQFF,TGCAGTGCGGCGAGGGGGCTGCTCTACAATGAGCAGTTCTTC
NA,TRBJ2-5,NA,TRBV29-1,CSVDPGDQPMYF,TGCAGCGTTGACCCGGGGGACCAGCCAATGTACTTC
NA,TRBJ2-1,NA,TRBV18,CASSPGGSGYNEQFF,TGTGCCAGCTCACCAGGGGGTTCAGGGTACAATGAGCAGTTCTTC
NA,TRBJ2-3,TRBD1,TRBV15,CATSLSTGGDTQYF,TGTGCCACCAGCCTTTCCACAGGGGGAGATACGCAGTATTTT
NA,TRBJ2-5,TRBD2,TRBV6-2/TRBV6-3,CASRLAGRTTTETQYF,TGTGCCAGCAGGCTAGCGGGGCGGACAACAACAGAGACCCAGTACTTC